This T cell receptor beta chain is drawn from a study of PD-1 blockade in classical Hodgkin lymphoma. Time point of the sample: cycle 4 day 1 (C4D1), after less than 7 weeks of nivolumab. In every patient, relapse followed autologous stem cell transplantation, while exposure to brentuximab vedotin differed. This table comes from immunoSEQ multiplex PCR, and its TCRdb copy is limited to in-frame clones, with some not included. The sample has 20,000 or so clones; about 80% are singletons. Trimming shortened V by 3 bases and J by 3 bases, and 9 bases separated the two germline ends. The length of the CDR3 is 13 residues. Germline values: CDR1 LGHNA, CDR2 YSLEER.

This sample comprised peripheral blood mononuclear cells (PBMCs), obtained before the fourth cycle of nivolumab. The source of this sequence is a human donor with classical Hodgkin lymphoma. V is TRBV4-3 and J is TRBJ2-7; D gene unclear. The chain's CDR3 is CASSQVTFYEQYF. The CDR3 DNA reads as TGCGCCAGCAGCCAGGTGACCTTCTACGAGCAGTACTTC.